Listed below are T cell receptor beta chains from one sample, sequenced in a study of cytomegalovirus exposure and HLA in healthy donors. The assay was immunoSEQ multiplex PCR, and TCRdb's table has in-frame clones only and misses some. The sample carries some 130,000 clones, about 78% recorded once. Sample: PBMCs. The receptors shown here come from a female donor in good health and CMV-seronegative. CDR3s include the opening cysteine and the closing phenylalanine or tryptophan. D genes are given only for firm matches. Clone size, where shown, is once, few, many, or a class for clones that have expanded.

>TRBJ2-1|TRBD2|NA|TRBV11-2
TGTGCCAGCAGCTACGGACTAGCGGGAGGGGGTGAGCAGTTCTTC
CASSYGLAGGGEQFF
>TRBJ2-7|TRBD2|few|TRBV7-6
TGTGCCAGCAGCTTAGTGCCAGCGGGAGAAAGGGAAGAGCAGTACTTC
CASSLVPAGEREEQYF
>TRBJ1-5|TRBD1|NA|TRBV6-5
TGTGCCAGCACTCAGGGGGCCCATCAGCCCCAGCATTTT
CASTQGAHQPQHF
>TRBJ1-4|NA|NA|TRBV28
TGTGCCAGCGAGCCCGCGGCTAATGAAAAACTGTTTTTT
CASEPAANEKLFF
>TRBJ1-4|TRBD1|NA|TRBV28
TGTGCCAGCAGGCCATTCGGACAGGCAGTTGTGGCTAATGAAAAACTGTTTTTT
CASRPFGQAVVANEKLFF
>TRBJ2-4|NA|few|TRBV5-1
TGCGCCAGCAGCTTGGAAGCTAGCGATACCATTCAGTACTTC
CASSLEASDTIQYF
>TRBJ2-7|NA|once|TRBV4-3
TGCGCCAGCAGCCAAGATCTCGGGATCTCCTACGAGCAGTACTTC
CASSQDLGISYEQYF
>TRBJ2-2|NA|NA|TRBV27
TGTGCCAGCAGACCCCGGGAAACCGGGGAGCTGTTTTTT
CASRPRETGELFF
>TRBJ2-1|NA|NA|TRBV27
TGTGCCAGCAGTTTTGAGGGACATCTAAATGAGCAGTTCTTC
CASSFEGHLNEQFF
>TRBJ1-2|TRBD1|NA|TRBV27
TGTGCCAGCAGTCCCTGGGGACAGGTGTATGGCTACACCTTC
CASSPWGQVYGYTF
>TRBJ1-1|TRBD1|once|TRBV6-5
TGTGCCAGCAGTTACTTGACAGGGGTTAGAAACACTGAAGCTTTCTTT
CASSYLTGVRNTEAFF
>TRBJ2-7|TRBD1|NA|TRBV12-5
TGTGCTAGTGGTACAGGACAGGGATCTTCCTACGAGCAGTACTTC
CASGTGQGSSYEQYF
>TRBJ1-6|NA|few|TRBV5-1
TGCGCCAGCAGCTCAATCGGGGGTTTGGGTTCACCCCTCCACTTT
CASSSIGGLGSPLHF
>TRBJ1-1|NA|NA|TRBV6-6
TGTGCCAGCAGTTCCACGGACGGAGGGACGTATACTGAAGCTTTCTTT
CASSSTDGGTYTEAFF